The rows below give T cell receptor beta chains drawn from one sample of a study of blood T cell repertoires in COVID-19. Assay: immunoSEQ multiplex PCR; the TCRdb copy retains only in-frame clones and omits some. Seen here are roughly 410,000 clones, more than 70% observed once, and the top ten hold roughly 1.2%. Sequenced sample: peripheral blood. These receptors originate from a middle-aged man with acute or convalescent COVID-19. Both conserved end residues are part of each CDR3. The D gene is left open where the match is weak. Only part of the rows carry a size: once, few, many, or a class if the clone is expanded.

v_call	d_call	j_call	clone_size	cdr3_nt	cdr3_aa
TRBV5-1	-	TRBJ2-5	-	TGCGCCAGCAGTAAGGAGCGGTTAGGAAAAGAGACCCAGTACTTC	CASSKERLGKETQYF
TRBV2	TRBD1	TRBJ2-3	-	TGTGCCAGCAGGGACAGGGCGAGCACAGATACGCAGTATTTT	CASRDRASTDTQYF
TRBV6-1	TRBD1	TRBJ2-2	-	TGTGCCAGCAGTGCCGTGACAGGGGCTCGTGCCGGGGAGCTGTTTTTT	CASSAVTGARAGELFF
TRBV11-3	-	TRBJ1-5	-	TGTGCCAGCAGCCCCCGGGGGGGACGAGGCAATCAGCCCCAGCATTTT	CASSPRGGRGNQPQHF
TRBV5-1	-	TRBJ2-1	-	TGCGCCAGCAGCTCGGCCGTGACGGGGGTCAATGAGCAGTTCTTC	CASSSAVTGVNEQFF
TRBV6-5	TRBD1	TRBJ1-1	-	TGTGCCAGCAGTTACTCGAGGACAGGAACAAGCACTGAAGCTTTCTTT	CASSYSRTGTSTEAFF
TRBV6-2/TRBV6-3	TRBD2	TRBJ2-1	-	TGTGCCAGCAGTTATACTAGAGCTAGCGGAAACTACAATGAGCAGTTCTTC	CASSYTRASGNYNEQFF
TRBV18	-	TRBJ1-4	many	TGTGCCAGCTCACCACCCATATCGAGTGAAAAACTGTTTTTT	CASSPPISSEKLFF
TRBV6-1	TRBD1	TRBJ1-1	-	TGTGCCAGCAGTGACCAGGGACAGGGGTCCACTGAAGCTTTCTTT	CASSDQGQGSTEAFF
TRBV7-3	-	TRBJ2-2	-	TGTGCCAGCAGTCGAGACTCCGGGACAATGAACACCGGGGAGCTGTTTTTT	CASSRDSGTMNTGELFF
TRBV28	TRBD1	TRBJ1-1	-	TGTGCCAGTCCCGGGACAGGGGCGACCTTGAACACTGAAGCTTTCTTT	CASPGTGATLNTEAFF
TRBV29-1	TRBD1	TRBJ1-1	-	TGCAGCGGCGTGGACAGGGGCTTGGCTTTCTTT	CSGVDRGLAFF
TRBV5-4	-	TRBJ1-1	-	TGTGCCAGCAGCAGCCCCGGACGGGGGATCATGAACACTGAAGCTTTCTTT	CASSSPGRGIMNTEAFF
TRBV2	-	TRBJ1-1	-	TGTGCCAGCACCCTAGGAATGAACACTGAAGCTTTCTTT	CASTLGMNTEAFF
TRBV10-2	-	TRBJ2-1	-	TGCGCCAGCAGTGATAGCGGAACCTACAATGAGCAGTTCTTC	CASSDSGTYNEQFF
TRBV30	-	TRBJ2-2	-	TGTGCCTGGAGCTTCTGGGGGCCCGGGGAGCTGTTTTTT	CAWSFWGPGELFF
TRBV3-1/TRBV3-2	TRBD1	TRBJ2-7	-	TGTGCCAGCAGCCCATTCCCGGGACAGGGAGAGCAGTACTTC	CASSPFPGQGEQYF
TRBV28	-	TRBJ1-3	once	TGTGCCAGCAGTTTGGAGCAGGGGTCCAACACCATATATTTT	CASSLEQGSNTIYF
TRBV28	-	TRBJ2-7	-	TGTGCCAGCAGCCTAGCGACCAGCTCCTACGAGCAGTACTTC	CASSLATSSYEQYF
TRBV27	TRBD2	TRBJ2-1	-	TGTGCCAGCAGTTTAGGACTAGCAGGAAACAATGAGCAGTTCTTC	CASSLGLAGNNEQFF
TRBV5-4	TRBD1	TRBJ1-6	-	TGTGCCAGCAGGCAGACAGGGGATAATTCACCCCTCCACTTT	CASRQTGDNSPLHF
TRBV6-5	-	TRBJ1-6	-	TGTGCCAGCAGGAGGAGGGGTGATTCACCCCTCCACTTT	CASRRRGDSPLHF
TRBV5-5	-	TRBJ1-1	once	TGTGCCAGCTACCAGGGGCCGAACACTGAAGCTTTCTTT	CASYQGPNTEAFF
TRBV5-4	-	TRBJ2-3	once	TGTGCCAGCAGCTACTCCACAGATACGCAGTATTTT	CASSYSTDTQYF
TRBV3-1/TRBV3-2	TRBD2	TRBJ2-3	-	TGTGCCAGCAGCCAAGACCCGGACGGGGGGGGACGGCACGATACGCAGTATTTT	CASSQDPDGGGRHDTQYF
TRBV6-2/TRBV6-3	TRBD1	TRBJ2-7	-	TGTGCCAGCAGCTATACAGCACAGGGGTCCTACGAGCAGTACTTC	CASSYTAQGSYEQYF
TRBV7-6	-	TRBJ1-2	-	TGTGCCAGCAGCCTCAACTCGGCAGGGGTTGGCTACACCTTC	CASSLNSAGVGYTF
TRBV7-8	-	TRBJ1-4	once	TGTGCCAGCAGCTCCCACAGTAATGAAAAACTGTTTTTT	CASSSHSNEKLFF
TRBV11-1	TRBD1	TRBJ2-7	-	TGTGCCAGCAGCTTATATGGGACAGGAACCTCCGAGCAGTACTTC	CASSLYGTGTSEQYF
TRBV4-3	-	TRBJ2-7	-	TGCGCCAGCAGCCAAGACAGGACAGACACCTACGAGCAGTACTTC	CASSQDRTDTYEQYF
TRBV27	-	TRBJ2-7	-	TGTGCCAGCAGTTTAGGCAGATCAAGAGAGCAGTACTTC	CASSLGRSREQYF
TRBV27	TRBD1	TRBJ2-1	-	TGTGCCAGCAGTCCTTACCCCCCCGGACAGGGCGGGAATGAGCAGTTCTTC	CASSPYPPGQGGNEQFF
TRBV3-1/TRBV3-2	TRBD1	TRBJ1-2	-	TGTGCCAGCAGCTTGACAGGGCCGGGAGTTAATGCCTACACCTTC	CASSLTGPGVNAYTF
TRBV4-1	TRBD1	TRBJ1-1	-	TGCGCCAGCAGCCAGCACAGGGGGAACACTGAAGCTTTCTTT	CASSQHRGNTEAFF
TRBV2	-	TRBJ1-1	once	TGTGCCAGCAGTGAACGCACTGAAGCTTTCTTT	CASSERTEAFF
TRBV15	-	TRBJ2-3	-	TGTGCCACCAGCAGAGCCGACAGGTCAGGACACACAGATACGCAGTATTTT	CATSRADRSGHTDTQYF
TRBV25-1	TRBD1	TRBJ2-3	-	TGTGCCAGCAGTGGGACAGGGGGGAGAGATACGCAGTATTTT	CASSGTGGRDTQYF
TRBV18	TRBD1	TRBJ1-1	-	TGTGCCAGCTCACCATCCTCCCCGGGGACAGCTGGAGCTTTCTTT	CASSPSSPGTAGAFF
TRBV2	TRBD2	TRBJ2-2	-	TGTGCCAGCAGTTGGACTAGCGGGAGGGCCCGGGGCACCGGGGAGCTGTTTTTT	CASSWTSGRARGTGELFF
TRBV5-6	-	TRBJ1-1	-	TGTGCCAGCAGCGACGGGGTGAACACTGAAGCTTTCTTT	CASSDGVNTEAFF
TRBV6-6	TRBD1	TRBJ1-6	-	TGTGCCAGCAGTTACTCAACAGGGGATAATTCACCCCTCCACTTT	CASSYSTGDNSPLHF
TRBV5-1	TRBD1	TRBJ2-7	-	TGCGCCAGCAGCAACCGGGACAGGGGTGGCTACGAGCAGTACTTC	CASSNRDRGGYEQYF